These 17 T cell receptor beta chains share one sample of origin, sequenced in a study of Graves' ophthalmopathy and Graves' hyperthyroidism. TCR beta CDR3 amplification used RNA transcripts. In the first round, RT-PCR was carried out with HTBI primers, and a multiplex PCR formed the second round. TCRdb ran MiXCR on the multiplex PCR reads and lists one entry per CDR3 protein. The sample lists some 150,000 distinct CDR3 sequences, under 45% occurring once. The sequenced sample was peripheral blood. The receptors derive from a man aged 25 to 40 with Graves' ophthalmopathy.

This clonotype was detected many times. V is TRBV9 and J is TRBJ2-7; D might be TRBD2 (6 bases). This CDR3 spans 14 amino acids. Germline assignment: CDR1 SGDLS and CDR2 YYNGEE. V was trimmed by 2 bases and J by 1 base, leaving 10 bases between them. The CDR3 nucleotides read TGTGCCAGCAGCGTCGGGGGTAATTCCTACGAGCAGTACTTC. Encoded protein: CASSVGGNSYEQYF. The full variable domain, in which reference TRBV9 and TRBJ2-7 provide the parts outside the CDR3, is DSGVTQTPKHLITATGQRVTLRCSPRSGDLSVYWYQQSLDQGLQFLIQYYNGEERAKGNILERFSAQQFPDLHSELNLSSLELGDSALYFCASSVGGNSYEQYFGPGTRLTVT.

In this sample, this clonotype turned up many times. The rearrangement links TRBV12-3 or TRBV12-4 to TRBJ2-7, with 9 bases matching TRBD2. This CDR3 is 16 amino acids long. With 6 bases clipped from V and 5 bases from J, the junction kept 14 bases outside the gene matches. CDR3 in amino acids: CASSRGLVAGDHEQYF. CDR3 in DNA: TGTGCCAGCAGCCGGGGCCTAGTAGCGGGAGACCACGAGCAGTACTTC.

This chain connects TRBV20-1 to TRBJ2-1; TRBD2 agrees at 7 bases. Looked up from germline, CDR1 is DFQATT and CDR2 is SNEGSKA (reference sequence). The CDR3 has 16 residues. V lost 0 bases, J lost 5 bases, and 10 bases stayed unmatched. CDR3 amino acids: CSARDRSGVGNNEQFF. The CDR3 DNA follows: TGCAGTGCTAGAGATAGGAGCGGGGTCGGGAACAATGAGCAGTTCTTC.

The genes are TRBV5-1 and TRBJ1-2, with D maybe TRBD1 (6 bases). Between the trimmed V and J ends, which lost 5 bases and 2 bases, there was a span of 13 bases. Looked up from germline, CDR1 is SGHRS and CDR2 is YFSETQ. The CDR3 is 14 residues long. For the CDR3, the DNA is TGCGCCAGCAGGCCCGGGACAACGAACTATGGCTACACCTTC. Translating it yields CASRPGTTNYGYTF.

This chain's CDR3 is CASGDRLEQYF. For the CDR3, the DNA is TGTGCCAGCGGGGACAGGCTAGAGCAGTACTTC. The chain is built from TRBV28 and TRBJ2-7; 8 bases are a match to TRBD1. V was pared by 8 bases and J by 7 bases, with 4 bases of the junction left unmatched. Germline V gene data show CDR1 as MDHEN and CDR2 as SYDVKM. The CDR3 totals 11 residues. The full variable domain, in which reference TRBV28 and TRBJ2-7 provide the parts outside the CDR3, is DVKVTQSSRYLVKRTGEKVFLECVQDMDHENMFWYRQDPGLGLRLIYFSYDVKMKEKGDIPEGYSVSREKKERFSLILESASTNQTSMYLCASGDRLEQYFGPGTRLTVT.

This clonotype was detected many times. The V call is TRBV4-1, the J call TRBJ2-7; 10 nucleotides line up with TRBD2. The CDR3 spans 18 residues. Germline V gene data show CDR1 as MGHRA and CDR2 as YSYEKL. V dropped 2 bases and J dropped 0; count of bases not matched to a gene: 10. CDR3 sequence: CASSQPGLAKGGSYEQYF. CDR3 sequence (DNA): TGCGCCAGCAGCCAACCGGGACTAGCGAAAGGGGGCTCCTACGAGCAGTACTTC.

In its sample, this clonotype was seen many times. The chain recombines TRBV11-2 with TRBJ2-7; TRBD1 aligns across 11 bases. Trimming cost V 5 bases and J 2 bases; bases outside gene matches: 11. This CDR3 has 17 residues. The germline V gene encodes CDR1 SGHAT and CDR2 FQNNGV. CDR3 loop: CASSPRTGGGLTYEQYF. CDR3 DNA: TGTGCCAGCAGCCCTCGGACAGGGGGCGGGTTAACCTACGAGCAGTACTTC.

In this sample, this clonotype turned up many times. The rearrangement links TRBV30 to TRBJ2-7; 11 positions match TRBD2. Germline CDR1 GTSNPN, CDR2 SVGIG (reference sequence). Trimming at V came to 5 bases and at J to 1 base, leaving 1 base not matched to a gene. The CDR3 has 13 amino acids. The CDR3 spells CAWGTSGSYEQYF. CDR3 DNA sequence: TGTGCCTGGGGGACTAGCGGATCCTACGAGCAGTACTTC.

V is TRBV19 and J is TRBJ2-7; TRBD1 matches 10 bases. V was pared by 4 bases and J by 3 bases, with 9 bases of the junction left unmatched. The CDR3 contains 16 residues. Looked up from germline, CDR1 is LNHDA and CDR2 is SQIVND (reference sequence). CDR3 amino acids: CASSTQGQGTYYEQYF. CDR3 sequence (DNA): TGTGCCAGTAGTACCCAGGGACAGGGGACCTACTACGAGCAGTACTTC.

This clonotype was recorded at least ten times. A clone one base away is much larger, so this may be a read error. The chain employs TRBV6-1 and TRBJ1-2; TRBD1 might be the D (6 bases). The CDR3 runs to 11 residues. In germline, CDR1 is MNHNS, CDR2 SASEGT. The CDR3 DNA follows: TGTACCACCACAGGGCCGTATGGCTACACCTTC. Its protein is CTTTGPYGYTF.

This clonotype was seen repeatedly, ten times or more. The chain has TRBV7-8 and TRBJ1-2; no reliable D call. The germline V and J ends were trimmed by 5 bases and 6 bases, with 16 bases remaining between them. The CDR3 contains 14 residues. The germline CDR1 and CDR2 sequences are SGHVS and FQNEAQ. The CDR3 here is CASSDRATGNGYTF. Written as DNA, the CDR3 is TGTGCCAGCAGCGACCGGGCCACGGGAAATGGCTACACCTTC.

The chain is built from TRBV12-3 or TRBV12-4 and TRBJ2-6; TRBD1 matches at 8 bases. This CDR3 spans 15 amino acids. Losses at the gene ends were 6 bases for V and 3 bases for J; bases not matched to a gene: 4. The CDR3 spells CASSTGGFGANVLTF. The CDR3 DNA sequence: TGTGCCAGCAGCACAGGGGGGTTTGGGGCCAACGTCCTGACTTTC.

This clonotype appeared a single time. The chain combines TRBV6-5 with TRBJ2-7; perhaps TRBD1 as D (5 bases). V was trimmed by 0 bases and J by 11 bases, leaving 8 bases between them. The CDR3 is 11 amino acids. CDR1 is MNHEY, CDR2 SVGAGI, per germline. The CDR3 nucleotides read TGTGCCAGCAGTTACTCGGCAGGGAAGTACTTC. Protein product: CASSYSAGKYF.

V gene TRBV28 combines with J gene TRBJ1-6; D remains ambiguous. Germline values: CDR1 MDHEN, CDR2 SYDVKM. The V and J ends lost 6 bases and 7 bases respectively, with 7 bases between them. This CDR3 has 12 residues. CDR3: CASRPRNSPLHF. CDR3 sequence (DNA): TGTGCCAGCAGGCCACGGAATTCACCCCTCCACTTT. Full variable domain (remainder filled in from reference TRBV28 and TRBJ1-6): DVKVTQSSRYLVKRTGEKVFLECVQDMDHENMFWYRQDPGLGLRLIYFSYDVKMKEKGDIPEGYSVSREKKERFSLILESASTNQTSMYLCASRPRNSPLHFGNGTRLTVT.

This clonotype occurred many times. The rearrangement links TRBV3-1 to TRBJ1-5; D not resolved. Between the trimmed V and J ends, which lost 4 bases and 0 bases, there was a span of 10 bases. Germline V gene data show CDR1 as LGHDT and CDR2 as YNNKEL (reference sequence). The CDR3 runs 15 residues. This CDR3 is CASSRDGDSNQPQHF. As DNA, the CDR3 is TGTGCCAGCAGCCGCGACGGCGATAGCAATCAGCCCCAGCATTTT.

This clonotype appeared many times. V gene TRBV28 combines with J gene TRBJ1-1; the D is unclear. The CDR3 sequence is 13 residues long. V was pared by 6 bases and J by 4 bases, with 12 bases between. Germline V lookup: CDR1 MDHEN, CDR2 SYDVKM. Here the CDR3 reads CASSHIGSTEAFF. CDR3 nucleotides: TGTGCCAGCAGCCATATCGGGAGCACTGAAGCTTTCTTT. Looking up the rest from reference TRBV28 and TRBJ1-1 gives the full variable domain: DVKVTQSSRYLVKRTGEKVFLECVQDMDHENMFWYRQDPGLGLRLIYFSYDVKMKEKGDIPEGYSVSREKKERFSLILESASTNQTSMYLCASSHIGSTEAFFGQGTRLTVV.

This clonotype came up many times. The V call is TRBV10-3, the J call TRBJ1-2, with D unresolved. The germline V and J ends were trimmed by 2 bases and 0 bases, with 10 bases remaining between them. CDR3 size: 15 residues. Germline V gene data show CDR1 as ENHRY and CDR2 as SYGVKD. This chain's CDR3 is CAISESPRANYGYTF. CDR3 in DNA: TGTGCCATCAGTGAGAGTCCAAGAGCTAACTATGGCTACACCTTC.